These 13 T cell receptor beta chains were sequenced from one sample in a study of response to subunit inactivated influenza vaccine. TCRdb fed the RT-PCR reads into MiXCR, producing one record per CDR3 protein. Of 630,000 or so distinct CDR3 sequences in the sample, approximately 14% were seen once. Sequences were derived from PBMCs from blood, sampled roughly 12 days after vaccination. These receptors were collected from a man over 45 who received an inactivated influenza vaccine.

The chain links TRBV20-1 to TRBJ2-4, with D perhaps TRBD1 (5 bases). The CDR3 is made up of 14 amino acids. Trimming took 0 bases from V and 5 from J, leaving 11 bases between them. Looked up from germline, CDR1 is DFQATT and CDR2 is SNEGSKA (reference sequence). The chain's CDR3 is CSARDRARENIQYF. The DNA for the CDR3 is TGCAGTGCTAGAGACAGGGCTAGGGAAAACATTCAGTACTTC.

This clonotype was recorded a few times. This chain uses TRBV20-1 with TRBJ1-1; TRBD1 might be the D (6 bases). V lost 0 bases and J lost 2, with 10 bases in between. In germline, CDR1 is DFQATT, CDR2 SNEGSKA (reference sequence). The CDR3 runs 14 residues. The CDR3 coding sequence is TGCAGTGCTAGAGACCCGGGACAAAACACTGAAGCTTTCTTT. This translates into CSARDPGQNTEAFF.

The genes are TRBV28 and TRBJ2-3; 9 positions match TRBD1. The CDR3 is made up of 18 amino acids. V was pared by 3 bases and J by 1 base, with 11 bases of the junction left unmatched. Looked up from germline, CDR1 is MDHEN and CDR2 is SYDVKM. The DNA for the CDR3 is TGTGCCAGCAGTTTTAGCCCCGCAACAGGGGGCGGCACAGATACGCAGTATTTT. This gives the protein CASSFSPATGGGTDTQYF.

The CDR3 protein is CASRIAGGRETQYF. The CDR3, as DNA: TGTGCCAGCAGAATAGCGGGGGGTCGAGAGACCCAGTACTTC. The gene calls are TRBV6-1 and TRBJ2-5, with TRBD2 matching 10 bases. The CDR3 runs 14 residues. Losses at the gene ends were 6 bases for V and 4 bases for J; bases not matched to a gene: 5. Germline loops: CDR1 MNHNS, CDR2 SASEGT.

The chain couples TRBV20-1 to TRBJ2-1; 8 bases are a match to TRBD1. The germline CDR1 and CDR2 sequences are DFQATT and SNEGSKA (reference sequence). V was clipped by 6 bases and J by 5 bases; unmatched bases: 3. This CDR3 comprises 12 residues. This CDR3 is CSARTGNNEQFF. CDR3 coding DNA: TGCAGTGCCCGGACAGGGAACAATGAGCAGTTCTTC.

As to this clonotype: One junction end does not reproduce the germline sequence, and a read error may be involved. This chain joins TRBV5-1 and TRBJ2-1; D may match TRBD1 or TRBD2 (6 bases each). CDR3 length: 15 residues. The germline CDR1 and CDR2 sequences are SGHRS and YFSETQ. DNA for the CDR3: TGCGCCAGCATTAGAGGGGGGAGCTCCCACAATGAGCAGTTCTTC. It codes for CASIRGGSSHNEQFF. The full variable domain, completed using reference TRBV5-1 and TRBJ2-1, is KAGVTQTPRYLIKTRGQQVTLSCSPISGHRSVSWYQQTPGQGLQFLFEYFSETQRNKGNFPGRFSGRQFSNSRSEMNVSTLELGDSALYLCASIRGGSSHNEQFFGPGTRLTVL.

The chain has TRBV20-1 and TRBJ2-5; 9 bases are a match to TRBD1. This CDR3 contains 12 residues. Germline trimming cut 5 bases from V and 4 bases from J; bases unmatched to any gene: 2. Germline V gene data show CDR1 as DFQATT and CDR2 as SNEGSKA (reference sequence). CDR3 coding DNA: TGCAGTGCTTACAGGGGGCCAGAGACCCAGTACTTC. Translation: CSAYRGPETQYF.

The rearrangement joins TRBV10-3 to TRBJ2-7; TRBD2 matches at 7 bases. The length of the CDR3 is 13 residues. V was clipped by 3 bases and J by 2 bases; unmatched bases: 1. Germline assignment: CDR1 ENHRY and CDR2 SYGVKD. The CDR3, as DNA: TGTGCCATCAGTGAACGGGGGGCCTACGAGCAGTACTTC. Protein product: CAISERGAYEQYF.

This clonotype was seen more than once but under ten times. V gene TRBV14 combines with J gene TRBJ2-7, with TRBD1 matching 7 bases. The CDR3 sequence is 14 residues long. V dropped 2 bases and J dropped 6; count of bases not matched to a gene: 7. Germline CDR1 reads SGHDN; CDR2 reads FVKESK. CDR3 bases: TGTGCCAGCAGCCAACTGAAACAGGGGCTCGAGCAGTACTTC. It is translated as CASSQLKQGLEQYF.

This chain connects TRBV20-1 to TRBJ2-6; 7 positions match TRBD1. The CDR3 has 17 amino acids. J gave up 0 bases and V 1 base, and 6 bases lay outside the gene matches. Per germline, CDR1 DFQATT and CDR2 SNEGSKA (reference sequence). CDR3 amino acids: CSARGRQGDSGANVLTF. The CDR3 coding sequence is TGCAGTGCTAGAGGTCGACAGGGCGACTCTGGGGCCAACGTCCTGACTTTC.

This chain joins TRBV7-2 and TRBJ1-1; D perhaps matches TRBD1 (6 bases). V was shortened by 5 bases and J by 2 bases, with 18 bases between the two germline ends. The CDR3 runs 16 residues. CDR1 and CDR2 from the germline V gene are SGHTA and FQGNSA. The CDR3 nucleotides are TGTGCCAGCAGCCTAAGACAGGTTTCGAGTAACACTGAAGCTTTCTTT. As protein: CASSLRQVSSNTEAFF.

In its sample, this clonotype was seen many times. This chain uses TRBV29-1 with TRBJ2-1; the match to TRBD1 covers 8 bases. V lost 3 bases and J lost 7; bases outside the gene matches: 5. This CDR3 is 13 amino acids long. Per germline, CDR1 SQVTM and CDR2 ANQGSEA. The CDR3 nucleotides read TGCAGCGTTGAGCTCAGGGGGCCAAATGAGCAGTTCTTC. This sequence encodes CSVELRGPNEQFF.

This clonotype showed up just a few times. The rearrangement links TRBV4-3 to TRBJ1-2, with 10 bases that match TRBD1. Per the germline V gene, CDR1 is LGHNA and CDR2 is YSLEER. The V gene end was trimmed by 1 base and the J gene end by 0 bases; junction bases not matched to a gene: 2. The CDR3 sequence is 16 residues long. CDR3: CASSQGQGAANYGYTF. CDR3 DNA sequence: TGCGCCAGCAGCCAAGGACAGGGGGCGGCTAACTATGGCTACACCTTC.